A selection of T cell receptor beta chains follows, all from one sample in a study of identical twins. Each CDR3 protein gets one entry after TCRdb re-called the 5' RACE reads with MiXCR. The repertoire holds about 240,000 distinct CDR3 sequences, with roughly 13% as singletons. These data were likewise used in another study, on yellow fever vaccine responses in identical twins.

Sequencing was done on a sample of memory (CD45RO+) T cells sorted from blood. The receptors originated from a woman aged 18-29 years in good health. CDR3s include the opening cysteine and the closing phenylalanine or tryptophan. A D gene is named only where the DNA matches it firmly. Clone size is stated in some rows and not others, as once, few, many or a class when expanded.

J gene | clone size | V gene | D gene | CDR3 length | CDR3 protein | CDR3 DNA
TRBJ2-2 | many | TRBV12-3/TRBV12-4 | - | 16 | CASSLVTGTNTGELFF | TGTGCCAGCAGTTTAGTTACAGGGACTAACACCGGGGAGCTGTTTTTT
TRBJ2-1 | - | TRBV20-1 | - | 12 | CSALEGFNEQFF | TGCAGTGCTCTGGAGGGCTTCAATGAGCAGTTCTTC
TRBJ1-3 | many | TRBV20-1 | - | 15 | CSARDTGGSGNTIYF | TGCAGTGCTAGAGATACGGGGGGCTCTGGAAACACCATATATTTT
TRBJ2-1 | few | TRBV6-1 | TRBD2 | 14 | CATWAGGPVNEQFF | TGTGCCACCTGGGCGGGGGGGCCGGTCAATGAGCAGTTCTTC
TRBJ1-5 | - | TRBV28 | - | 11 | CASHSNQPQHF | TGTGCCAGCCATAGCAATCAGCCCCAGCATTTT
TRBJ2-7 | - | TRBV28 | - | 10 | CASSFNEQYF | TGTGCCAGCAGTTTTAACGAGCAGTACTTC
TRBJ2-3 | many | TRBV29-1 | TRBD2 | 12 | CSKAGPTDTQYF | TGCAGCAAAGCGGGGCCCACAGATACGCAGTATTTT
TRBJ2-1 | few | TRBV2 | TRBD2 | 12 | CASSGQAGEQFF | TGTGCCAGCAGTGGCCAAGCGGGAGAGCAGTTCTTC
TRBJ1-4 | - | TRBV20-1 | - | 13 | CSARRGANEKLFF | TGCAGTGCCAGACGGGGGGCAAATGAAAAACTGTTTTTT
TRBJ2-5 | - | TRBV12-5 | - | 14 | CASGLGSSQETQYF | TGTGCTAGTGGTTTGGGAAGTTCCCAAGAGACCCAGTACTTC
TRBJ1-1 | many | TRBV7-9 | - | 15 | CASSLPDRPNTEAFF | TGTGCCAGCAGCTTGCCAGACAGGCCTAACACTGAAGCTTTCTTT
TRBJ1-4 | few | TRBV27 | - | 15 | CASSSSTATNEKLFF | TGTGCCAGCAGTTCCTCGACAGCAACTAATGAAAAACTGTTTTTT
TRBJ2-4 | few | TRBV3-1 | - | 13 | CASSDGRKNIQYF | TGTGCCAGCAGCGACGGCAGGAAAAACATTCAGTACTTC
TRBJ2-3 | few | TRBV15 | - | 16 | CATSSGGDYSTDTQYF | TGTGCCACCAGCAGTGGGGGCGATTATAGCACAGATACGCAGTATTTT
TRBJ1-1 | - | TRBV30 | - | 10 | CAWKFREAFF | TGTGCCTGGAAGTTTCGTGAAGCTTTCTTT
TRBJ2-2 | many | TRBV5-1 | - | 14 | CASRDYQNTGELFF | TGCGCCAGCAGGGACTACCAGAACACCGGGGAGCTGTTTTTT
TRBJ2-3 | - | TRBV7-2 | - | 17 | CASSSTRDLPNSDTQYF | TGTGCCAGCAGCTCCACCAGGGATCTGCCTAACTCGGATACGCAGTATTTT
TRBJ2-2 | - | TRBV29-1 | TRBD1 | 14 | CSGGWTGGTGELFF | TGCAGCGGGGGGTGGACAGGGGGAACCGGGGAGCTGTTTTTT
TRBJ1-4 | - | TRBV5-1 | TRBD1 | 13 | CASSSRDRASLFF | TGCGCCAGCAGCTCCCGGGACAGGGCCTCACTGTTTTTT
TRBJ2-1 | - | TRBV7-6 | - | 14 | CASSPPGAYNEQFF | TGTGCCAGCAGCCCACCCGGGGCATACAATGAGCAGTTCTTC
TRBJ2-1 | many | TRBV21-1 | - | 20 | CASSKVGLAGAPSSYNEQFF | TGTGCCAGCAGCAAAGTTGGGCTAGCGGGAGCCCCAAGCTCCTACAATGAGCAGTTCTTC
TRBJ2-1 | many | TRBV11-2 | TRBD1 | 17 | CASSLEVTGGPYNEQFF | TGTGCCAGCAGCTTAGAGGTGACAGGGGGCCCCTACAATGAGCAGTTCTTC
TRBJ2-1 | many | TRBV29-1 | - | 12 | CSAKEGSHEQFF | TGCAGCGCCAAGGAGGGCTCCCATGAGCAGTTCTTC
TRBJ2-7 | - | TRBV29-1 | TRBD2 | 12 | CSAWDGAGVQYF | TGCAGCGCGTGGGACGGCGCGGGGGTGCAGTACTTC
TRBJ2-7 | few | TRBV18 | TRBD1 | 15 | CASSRAGTGEYEQYF | TGTGCCAGCTCACGTGCCGGGACAGGGGAGTACGAGCAGTACTTC
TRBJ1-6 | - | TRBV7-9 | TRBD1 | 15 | CASSPTTGGSSPLHF | TGTGCCAGCAGCCCCACCACAGGGGGCAGTTCACCCCTCCACTTT
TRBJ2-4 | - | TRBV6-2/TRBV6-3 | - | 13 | CASSYGQGGIQYF | TGTGCCAGCAGTTACGGGCAGGGAGGCATTCAGTACTTC
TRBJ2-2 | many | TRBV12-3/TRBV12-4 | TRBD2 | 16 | CASSSTGGANTGELFF | TGTGCCAGCAGTTCAACGGGGGGGGCGAACACCGGGGAGCTGTTTTTT
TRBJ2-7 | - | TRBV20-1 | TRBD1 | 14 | CSARVGQGTYEQYF | TGCAGTGCTAGAGTAGGACAGGGGACCTACGAGCAGTACTTC
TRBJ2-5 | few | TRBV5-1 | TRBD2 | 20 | CASSPTVKPGLAGGGETQYF | TGCGCCAGCAGCCCCACGGTGAAGCCGGGACTAGCGGGAGGTGGAGAGACCCAGTACTTC
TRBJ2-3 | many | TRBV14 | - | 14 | CASSPTIVQYTQYF | TGTGCCAGCAGCCCGACGATAGTCCAATATACGCAGTATTTT
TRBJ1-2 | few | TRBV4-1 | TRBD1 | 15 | CASSQEEGANYGYTF | TGCGCCAGCAGCCAAGAGGAGGGGGCAAACTATGGCTACACCTTC
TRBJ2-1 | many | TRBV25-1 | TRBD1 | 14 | CASSDRTGGSEQFF | TGTGCCAGCAGTGATAGGACAGGGGGCTCTGAGCAGTTCTTC
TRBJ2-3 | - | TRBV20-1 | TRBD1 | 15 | CSAPAGTVASDTQYF | TGCAGTGCGCCGGCCGGGACAGTGGCTTCAGATACGCAGTATTTT
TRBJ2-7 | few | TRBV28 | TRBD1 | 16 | CASSSYTGTGHVLQYF | TGTGCCAGCAGTTCATACACCGGGACAGGGCATGTGCTGCAGTACTTC
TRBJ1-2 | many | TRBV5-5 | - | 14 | CASSLDTASLRYTF | TGTGCCAGCAGCTTGGATACAGCCTCACTACGGTACACCTTC
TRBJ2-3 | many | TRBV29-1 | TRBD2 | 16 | CSVVRGAGGPPDTQYF | TGCAGCGTTGTAAGAGGAGCGGGAGGGCCCCCAGATACGCAGTATTTT
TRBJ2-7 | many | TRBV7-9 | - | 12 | CASSLSGDKQYF | TGTGCCAGCAGCTTATCTGGGGATAAGCAGTACTTC
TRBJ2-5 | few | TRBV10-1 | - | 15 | CASSDPGQGQETQYF | TGCGCCAGCAGTGACCCCGGACAAGGTCAAGAGACCCAGTACTTC
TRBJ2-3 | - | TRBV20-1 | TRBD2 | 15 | CSAIGTKSSTDTQYF | TGCAGTGCTATCGGGACTAAGAGTAGCACAGATACGCAGTATTTT
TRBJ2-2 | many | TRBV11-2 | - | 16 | CASSRLTLVNTGELFF | TGTGCCAGCAGCAGGTTAACTTTGGTAAACACCGGGGAGCTGTTTTTT
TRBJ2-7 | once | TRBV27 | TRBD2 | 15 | CASRGLAGLNYEQYF | TGTGCCAGCAGGGGACTAGCGGGACTTAACTACGAGCAGTACTTC
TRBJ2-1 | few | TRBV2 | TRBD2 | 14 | CASSDDGGANEQFF | TGTGCCAGCAGTGACGACGGGGGGGCGAATGAGCAGTTCTTC
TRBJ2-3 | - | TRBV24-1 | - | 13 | CATSDFRTDTQYF | TGTGCCACCAGTGATTTCAGAACAGATACGCAGTATTTT
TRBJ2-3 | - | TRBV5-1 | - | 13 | CASSSAVTDTQYF | TGCGCCAGCAGCTCGGCCGTAACAGATACGCAGTATTTT
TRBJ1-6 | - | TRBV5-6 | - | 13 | CASSSPGVMPLHF | TGTGCCAGCAGCTCGCCGGGGGTGATGCCCCTCCACTTT
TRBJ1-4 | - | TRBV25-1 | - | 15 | CASSEYTLTNEKLFF | TGTGCCAGCAGTGAATATACCTTAACTAATGAAAAACTGTTTTTT
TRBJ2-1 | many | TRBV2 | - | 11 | CASSPADEQFF | TGTGCCAGCAGTCCAGCCGATGAGCAGTTCTTC